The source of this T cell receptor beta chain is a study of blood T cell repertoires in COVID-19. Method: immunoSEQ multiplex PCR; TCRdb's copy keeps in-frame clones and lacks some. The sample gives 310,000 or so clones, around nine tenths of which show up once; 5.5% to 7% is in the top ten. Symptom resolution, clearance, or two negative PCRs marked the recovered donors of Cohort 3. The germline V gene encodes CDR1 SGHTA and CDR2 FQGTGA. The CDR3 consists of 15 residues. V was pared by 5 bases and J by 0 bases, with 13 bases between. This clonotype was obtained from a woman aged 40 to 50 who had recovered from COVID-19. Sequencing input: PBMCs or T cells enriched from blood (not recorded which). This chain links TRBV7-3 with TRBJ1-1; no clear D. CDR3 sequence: CASSTLTSVNTEAFF. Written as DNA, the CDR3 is TGTGCCAGCAGCACCCTTACTTCGGTGAACACTGAAGCTTTCTTT.